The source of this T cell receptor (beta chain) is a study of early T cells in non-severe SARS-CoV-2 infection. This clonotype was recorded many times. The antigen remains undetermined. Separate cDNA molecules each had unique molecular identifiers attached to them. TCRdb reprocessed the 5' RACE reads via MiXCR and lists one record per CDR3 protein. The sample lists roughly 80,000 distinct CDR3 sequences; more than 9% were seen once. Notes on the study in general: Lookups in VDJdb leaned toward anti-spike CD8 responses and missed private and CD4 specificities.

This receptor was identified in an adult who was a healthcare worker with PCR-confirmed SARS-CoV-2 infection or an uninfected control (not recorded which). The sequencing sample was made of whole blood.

The CDR3 is CSAEGLAGGEETQYF. For the CDR3, the DNA is TGCAGTGCGGAGGGACTAGCGGGAGGGGAAGAGACCCAGTACTTC. The chain links TRBV20-1 to TRBJ2-5; 16 nucleotides align to TRBD2. Germline V gene lookup returns CDR1 DFQATT and CDR2 SNEGSKA (reference sequence). CDR3 length: 15 amino acids. V gave up 6 bases and J gave up 3 bases; unmatched junction bases: 4.